The 24 T cell receptor beta chains given below trace back to one sample, sequenced in a study of blood T cell repertoires in COVID-19. Libraries were prepared by immunoSEQ multiplex PCR; TCRdb keeps only in-frame clonotypes and omits some of them. The sample has approximately 250,000 clones, 88% seen once. The source material was PBMCs or T cells enriched from blood (not recorded which). These receptors were collected from a woman aged 25 to 39 who had recovered from COVID-19.

CDR3 amino acids: CASSGWRTSRPYEQYF. The CDR3 DNA reads as TGTGCCAGCAGCGGTTGGCGGACTAGCCGCCCCTACGAGCAGTACTTC. The genes are TRBV7-9 and TRBJ2-7, with 8 bases fitting TRBD2. The CDR3 contains 16 residues. The germline gives CDR1 SEHNR, CDR2 FQNEAQ (reference sequence). V shed 5 bases and J 2 bases; nucleotides not matched to a gene: 11.

The chain uses TRBV29-1 and TRBJ2-1, with 8 positions matching TRBD2. The V gene's germline CDR1 is SQVTM and CDR2 ANQGSEA. The CDR3 consists of 15 residues. The CDR3 sequence: CSVLLDRLALNEQFF. In DNA, the CDR3 is TGCAGTGTTCTCCTCGATCGACTAGCGTTGAATGAGCAGTTCTTC.

CDR3 loop: CASSQDLTGFMNTEAFF. The CDR3 region has the DNA TGCGCCAGCAGCCAAGATCTTACGGGATTCATGAACACTGAAGCTTTCTTT. The V call is TRBV4-3, the J call TRBJ1-1; D gene unclear. Trimming took 0 bases from V and 0 from J, leaving 14 bases between them. This CDR3 has 17 residues. The germline gives CDR1 LGHNA, CDR2 YSLEER.

Comment on this clone: Mismatch with germline at one junction end may stem from a read error. The chain uses TRBV27 and TRBJ1-4, with a possible D match to TRBD1 (5 bases). CDR1 is MNHEY, CDR2 SMNVEV, per germline (reference sequence). The CDR3 has 14 amino acids. CDR3 protein: CASCLAGGDEKLFF. The DNA for the CDR3 is TGTGCCAGCTGTTTAGCTGGGGGGGATGAAAAACTGTTTTTT.

There are a few counts of this clone. The rearrangement links TRBV18 to TRBJ1-3, with 10 bases identical to TRBD1. The J segment lost 3 bases and the V segment lost 2 bases, leaving 7 bases of the junction unmatched. This CDR3 contains 17 residues. CDR1 and CDR2 from the germline V gene are KGHSH and LQKENI. This chain's CDR3 is CASSPIPGQGFGNTIYF. CDR3 bases: TGTGCCAGCTCACCAATCCCGGGACAGGGGTTTGGAAACACCATATATTTT.

The CDR3 DNA reads as TGTGCCAGCAGTGAAGCGGTCGGGACAGTTTATGGCTACACCTTC. This encodes CASSEAVGTVYGYTF. This chain links TRBV6-1 with TRBJ1-2; 7 bases map to TRBD1. V lost 0 bases and J lost 5; bases outside the gene matches: 6. The CDR3 has 15 amino acids. In germline, CDR1 is MNHNS, CDR2 SASEGT.

The V and J genes are TRBV3-1 (or the pseudogene TRBV3-2) and TRBJ2-3, with TRBD2 identical over 9 bases. This CDR3 is 15 amino acids long. Germline-derived CDR1 and CDR2 are LGHDT and YNNKEL (reference sequence). V trimming: 1 base; J trimming: 5 bases; junction bases outside the gene matches: 4. CDR3 amino acids: CASSQVAGVGDTQYF. CDR3 sequence (DNA): TGTGCCAGCAGCCAAGTAGCGGGGGTGGGAGATACGCAGTATTTT.

The chain is built from TRBV28 and TRBJ2-5; perhaps TRBD2 as D (5 bases). Germline CDR1 reads MDHEN; CDR2 reads SYDVKM. The germline V and J ends were trimmed by 4 bases and 2 bases, with 14 bases remaining between them. This CDR3 is 15 amino acids long. This CDR3 reads CASSSAGSSQETQYF. The CDR3 coding sequence is TGTGCCAGCAGTTCCGCGGGTAGTTCACAAGAGACCCAGTACTTC.

Turning to this clone: The junction and the germline gene differ at one end; a read error may be behind it. This rearrangement joins TRBV7-7 to TRBJ2-7; D is ambiguous. This CDR3 is built from 15 residues. Germline V gene lookup returns CDR1 SSHAT and CDR2 FNYEAQ (reference sequence). The CDR3 is CASSLESGAQYEQYF. For the CDR3, the DNA is TGTGCTAGCAGCTTGGAATCAGGTGCCCAATACGAGCAGTACTTC.

The chain employs TRBV6-5 and TRBJ1-6, with D hard to call. The V end was cut by 0 bases, the J end by 14 bases, with 14 bases between. The germline V gene encodes CDR1 MNHEY and CDR2 SVGAGI. The CDR3 sequence is 14 residues long. The CDR3 DNA sequence: TGTGCCAGCAGTTACTCGAATCCAGGCCTCGCCCTCCACTTT. This encodes CASSYSNPGLALHF.

V usage is TRBV10-2 and J usage is TRBJ2-1; 10 nucleotides align to TRBD2. This CDR3 has 15 residues. Trimming at V came to 6 bases and at J to 4 bases, leaving 6 bases not matched to a gene. Looked up from germline, CDR1 is WSHSY and CDR2 is SAAADI. CDR3 DNA: TGCGCCAGCAGGTTAGCGGGAGGCAAATACAATGAGCAGTTCTTC. Protein sequence: CASRLAGGKYNEQFF.

The V and J genes are TRBV7-3 and TRBJ1-1, with D possibly being TRBD1 (5 bases). Per germline, CDR1 SGHTA and CDR2 FQGTGA. Trimming took 2 bases from V and 8 from J, leaving 12 bases between them. The CDR3 is 13 residues long. The CDR3 nucleotides read TGTGCCAGCAGCTTAGGAGGGGCCAGGGAAGCTTTCTTT. Translated, it gives CASSLGGAREAFF.

The chain is built from TRBV5-1 and TRBJ1-2; D remains unclear. Trimming cost V 3 bases and J 0 bases, with 15 bases left between them. CDR1 is SGHRS and CDR2 is YFSETQ in the germline V gene. The CDR3 has 16 residues. The DNA for the CDR3 is TGCGCCAGCAGCTCAGGCGGTGGGAGCGCTAACTATGGCTACACCTTC. It is translated as CASSSGGGSANYGYTF.

This chain links TRBV28 with TRBJ1-3, with 7 bases lining up with TRBD1. Trimming at V came to 6 bases and at J to 8 bases, leaving 13 bases not matched to a gene. The CDR3 totals 15 residues. CDR1 and CDR2 (germline): MDHEN, SYDVKM. The CDR3 region is CASRGRQGTVYTIYF. As DNA, the CDR3 is TGTGCCAGCAGAGGGAGACAGGGTACGGTTTACACCATATATTTT.

The V and J genes are TRBV3-1 (or the pseudogene TRBV3-2) and TRBJ2-1; 8 positions agree with TRBD2. J was trimmed by 7 bases and V by 8 bases; bases with no gene match: 13. Germline V gene data show CDR1 as LGHDT and CDR2 as YNNKEL (reference sequence). The CDR3 is 15 amino acids. The chain's CDR3 is CASGFGGGLQNEQFF. CDR3 coding DNA: TGTGCCAGCGGTTTCGGGGGGGGCCTTCAGAATGAGCAGTTCTTC.

This clone showed up just a few times. At the DNA level, this CDR3 is encoded by other sequences in the same sample as well. The chain couples TRBV9 to TRBJ1-2; 8 bases are a match to TRBD1. Germline assignment: CDR1 SGDLS and CDR2 YYNGEE. V was pared by 0 bases and J by 6 bases, with 4 bases of the junction left unmatched. The CDR3 loop spans 14 amino acids. CDR3 nucleotides: TGTGCCAGCAGCGTAGGCGTGACAGGGGATGGCTACACCTTC. It specifies CASSVGVTGDGYTF.

The rearrangement links TRBV27 to TRBJ2-7, with a tentative D call TRBD1 (5 bases). The CDR3 is 17 residues long. Trimming pared 7 bases from V and 0 bases from J, leaving 22 bases between. Germline V gene lookup returns CDR1 MNHEY and CDR2 SMNVEV (reference sequence). CDR3 amino acids: CASNPLPRTQSSYEQYF. The CDR3 DNA sequence: TGTGCCAGCAACCCACTGCCCCGGACACAGAGCTCCTACGAGCAGTACTTC.

The J gene is TRBJ2-4, the V gene TRBV6-2 or TRBV6-3, with a weak D call TRBD2 (5 bases). The ends were cut back, 2 bases at V and 0 bases at J, with 17 bases in the middle. This CDR3 spans 18 amino acids. Germline-derived CDR1 and CDR2 are MNHEY and SVGEGT. The CDR3 DNA follows: TGTGCCAGCAGTTACGAGATACGGGGAAGCCTAGCCAAAAACATTCAGTACTTC. It yields the protein CASSYEIRGSLAKNIQYF.

This clone came up once. V gene TRBV4-1 combines with J gene TRBJ1-2; TRBD1 is a possible D gene (6 bases). CDR3 length: 14 residues. Germline CDR1 MGHRA, CDR2 YSYEKL. The V and J ends lost 4 bases and 1 base respectively, with 10 bases between them. CDR3 protein: CASSPGAVNYGYTF. DNA for the CDR3: TGCGCCAGCAGCCCAGGGGCTGTTAACTATGGCTACACCTTC.

The chain couples TRBV10-3 to TRBJ2-6; D remains ambiguous. The CDR3 is 15 residues long. CDR1 is ENHRY and CDR2 is SYGVKD in the germline V gene. V lost 6 bases to trimming and J lost 4 bases, with 13 bases between them. The CDR3 DNA reads TGTGCCATCAGGCCTTCCGCGAGCGGGGCCAACGTCCTGACTTTC. Protein sequence: CAIRPSASGANVLTF.

This clone was found once. The junction does not match germline at one end; this may be a read error. The chain employs TRBV11-2 and TRBJ2-5, with 7 bases matching TRBD2. Germline V gene sequence: CDR1 SGHAT, CDR2 FQNNGV. The CDR3 contains 13 residues. The chain's CDR3 is CASRDIGEGLRDF. For the CDR3, the DNA is TGTGCCAGCAGAGATATAGGGGAGGGCCTCCGGGACTTC. The full variable domain, completed using reference TRBV11-2 and TRBJ2-5, is EAGVAQSPRYKIIEKRQSVAFWCNPISGHATLYWYQQILGQGPKLLIQFQNNGVVDDSQLPKDRFSAERLKGVDSTLKIQPAKLEDSAVYLCASRDIGEGLRDFGPGTRLLVL.

This chain links TRBV2 with TRBJ2-2, with a tentative D call TRBD2 (5 bases). The germline gives CDR1 SNHLY, CDR2 FYNNEI. The CDR3 is 11 residues long. V gave up 10 bases and J gave up 5 bases, with 8 bases separating them. The CDR3 bases are TGTGCCATACTAGGGACCGGGGAGCTGTTTTTT. It translates to CAILGTGELFF.

The chain couples TRBV9 to TRBJ2-1, with TRBD2 matching over 11 bases. The V gene's germline CDR1 is SGDLS and CDR2 YYNGEE. V lost 0 bases, J lost 5 bases, and 7 bases stayed unmatched. CDR3 length: 17 amino acids. In DNA form, the CDR3 reads TGTGCCAGCAGCGTAGGACTAGCGGGACCCCAAAACAATGAGCAGTTCTTC. Protein sequence: CASSVGLAGPQNNEQFF.

The sample holds a few counts of this clone. The rearrangement links TRBV24-1 to TRBJ1-2; tentative D call: TRBD1 (5 bases). V dropped 0 bases and J dropped 9 bases, with 10 bases sitting between them. This CDR3 has 13 amino acids. Germline CDR1 KGHDR, CDR2 SFDVKD. The CDR3 region is CATSDLSTGSYTF. DNA of the CDR3: TGTGCCACCAGTGATTTGTCTACAGGAAGCTACACCTTC.